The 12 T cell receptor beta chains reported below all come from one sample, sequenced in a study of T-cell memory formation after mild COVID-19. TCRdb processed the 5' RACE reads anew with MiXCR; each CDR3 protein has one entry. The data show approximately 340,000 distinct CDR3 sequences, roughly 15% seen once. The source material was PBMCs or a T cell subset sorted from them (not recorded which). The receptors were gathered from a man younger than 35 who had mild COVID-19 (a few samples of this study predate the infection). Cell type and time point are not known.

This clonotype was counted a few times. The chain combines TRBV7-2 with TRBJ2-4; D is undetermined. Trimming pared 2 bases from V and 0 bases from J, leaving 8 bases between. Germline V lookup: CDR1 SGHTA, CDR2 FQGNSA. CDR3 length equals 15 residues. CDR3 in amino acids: CASSLSFLAKNIQYF. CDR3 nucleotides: TGTGCCAGCAGCTTATCCTTCTTAGCCAAAAACATTCAGTACTTC.

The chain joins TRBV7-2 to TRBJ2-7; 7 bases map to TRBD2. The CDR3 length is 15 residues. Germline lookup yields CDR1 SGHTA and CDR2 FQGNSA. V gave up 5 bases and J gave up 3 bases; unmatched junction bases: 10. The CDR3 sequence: CASSLRPGRDYEQYV. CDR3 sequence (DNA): TGTGCCAGCAGCCTAAGACCAGGGAGGGACTACGAGCAGTACGTC.

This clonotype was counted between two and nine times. The CDR3 region is CASSLTSGRGETQYF. CDR3 nucleotide sequence: TGTGCCAGCAGTTTGACTAGCGGGCGGGGGGAGACCCAGTACTTC. This rearrangement joins TRBV12-3 or TRBV12-4 to TRBJ2-5, with TRBD2 matching 10 bases. V was pared by 3 bases and J by 5 bases, with 6 bases of the junction left unmatched. This CDR3 is 15 amino acids long.

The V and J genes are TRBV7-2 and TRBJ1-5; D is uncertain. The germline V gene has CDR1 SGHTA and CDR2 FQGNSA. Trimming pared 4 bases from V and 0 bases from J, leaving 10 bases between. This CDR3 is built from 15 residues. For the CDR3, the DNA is TGTGCCAGCAGCTCCTCACGGAATAGCAATCAGCCCCAGCATTTT. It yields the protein CASSSSRNSNQPQHF.

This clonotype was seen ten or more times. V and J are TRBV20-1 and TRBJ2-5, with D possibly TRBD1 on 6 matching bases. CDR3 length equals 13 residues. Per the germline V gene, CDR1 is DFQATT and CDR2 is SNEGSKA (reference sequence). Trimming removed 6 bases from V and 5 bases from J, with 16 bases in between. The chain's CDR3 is CSAGASGAETQYF. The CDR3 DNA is TGCAGTGCGGGGGCTAGTGGGGCCGAGACCCAGTACTTC.

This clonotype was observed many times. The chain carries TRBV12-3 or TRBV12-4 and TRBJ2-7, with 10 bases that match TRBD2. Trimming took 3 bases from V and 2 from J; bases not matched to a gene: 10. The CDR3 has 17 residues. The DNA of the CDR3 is TGTGCCAGCAGTTTTAGCCGAAGGACTAGCGGCGCCTACGAGCAGTACTTC. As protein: CASSFSRRTSGAYEQYF.

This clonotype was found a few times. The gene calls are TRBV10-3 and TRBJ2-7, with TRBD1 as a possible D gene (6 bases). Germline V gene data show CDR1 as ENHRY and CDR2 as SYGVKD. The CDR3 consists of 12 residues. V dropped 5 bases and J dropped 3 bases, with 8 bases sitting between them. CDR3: CAISTGSYEQYV. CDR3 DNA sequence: TGTGCCATCAGTACAGGGAGCTACGAGCAGTACGTC.

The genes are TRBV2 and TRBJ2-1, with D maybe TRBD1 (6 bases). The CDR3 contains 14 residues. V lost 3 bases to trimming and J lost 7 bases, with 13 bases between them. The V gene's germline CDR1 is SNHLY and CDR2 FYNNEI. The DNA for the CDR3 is TGTGCCAGCAGTGATAGGGGCACAGGGAATGAGCAGTTCTTC. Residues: CASSDRGTGNEQFF.

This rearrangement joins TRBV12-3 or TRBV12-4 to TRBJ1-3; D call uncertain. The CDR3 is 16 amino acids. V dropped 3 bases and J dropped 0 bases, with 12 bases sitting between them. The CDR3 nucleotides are TGTGCCAGCAGTTTCCTGCGGAGGGCCTCTGGAAACACCATATATTTT. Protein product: CASSFLRRASGNTIYF.

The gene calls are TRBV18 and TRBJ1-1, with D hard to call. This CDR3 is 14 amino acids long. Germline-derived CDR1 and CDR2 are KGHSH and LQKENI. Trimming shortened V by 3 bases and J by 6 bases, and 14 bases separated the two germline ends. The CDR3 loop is CASSPTGGDAEAFF. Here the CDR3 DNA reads TGTGCCAGCTCACCTACCGGCGGGGATGCTGAAGCTTTCTTT.

CDR3 protein: CAISDLKQSTDTQYF. CDR3 DNA sequence: TGTGCCATCAGTGATCTGAAACAGAGCACAGATACGCAGTATTTT. The gene calls are TRBV10-3 and TRBJ2-3; D is uncertain. The germline V gene has CDR1 ENHRY and CDR2 SYGVKD. V shed 3 bases and J shed 0 bases, with 10 bases lying between them. This CDR3 has 15 residues.

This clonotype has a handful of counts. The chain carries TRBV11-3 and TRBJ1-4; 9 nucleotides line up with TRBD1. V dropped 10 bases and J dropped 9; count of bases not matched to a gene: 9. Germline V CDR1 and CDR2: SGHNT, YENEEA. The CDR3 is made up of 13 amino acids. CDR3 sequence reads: CATSGQGNKKLFF. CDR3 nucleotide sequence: TGTGCCACCTCGGGACAGGGAAATAAAAAACTGTTTTTT.